The 14 T cell receptor beta chains reported below all come from one sample, sequenced in a study of beta chain features in type 1 diabetes. Isolated RNA was reverse transcribed in full, so expressed TCRB transcripts were sequenced. The repertoire was sequenced with immunoSEQ multiplex PCR; TCRdb's copy has only in-frame clones and lacks some. The sample comprises some 150,000 clones, about 10% of which are singletons, and roughly 1.4% rests with the top ten. The source material was naive CD4+ T cells from blood. These receptors were collected from a man aged 18 to 30 in good health.

The genes are TRBV6-5 and TRBJ1-1; D is uncertain. Germline V gives CDR1 MNHEY, CDR2 SVGAGI. V was pared by 3 bases and J by 4 bases, with 12 bases between. The CDR3 length is 14 residues. Here the CDR3 reads CASSYSPWSTEAFF. In DNA, the CDR3 is TGTGCCAGCAGTTATTCCCCGTGGAGCACTGAAGCTTTCTTT.

This clone came up a few times. This chain joins TRBV28 and TRBJ2-3; TRBD2 matches at 10 bases. The J segment lost 5 bases and the V segment lost 3 bases, leaving 8 bases of the junction unmatched. This CDR3 comprises 16 residues. CDR1 is MDHEN, CDR2 SYDVKM, per germline. Here the CDR3 reads CASSFQSGGALDTQYF. CDR3 DNA sequence: TGTGCCAGCAGTTTTCAGAGCGGGGGGGCCTTAGATACGCAGTATTTT.

The sample holds a few counts of this clone. V usage is TRBV19 and J usage is TRBJ2-7; D remains ambiguous. The CDR3 is 14 residues long. V was shortened by 3 bases and J by 0 bases, with 9 bases between the two germline ends. Germline V gives CDR1 LNHDA, CDR2 SQIVND (reference sequence). CDR3 region: CASSIWRSSYEQYF. The DNA for the CDR3 is TGTGCCAGTAGTATTTGGCGGTCCTCCTACGAGCAGTACTTC.

A few counts support this clone. The J gene is TRBJ2-6, the V gene TRBV7-2; 7 bases line up with TRBD1. CDR1 SGHTA and CDR2 FQGNSA come from the germline V gene. J was trimmed by 2 bases and V by 7 bases; bases with no gene match: 11. The CDR3 loop spans 17 amino acids. CDR3 DNA: TGTGCCAGCACCATGAGACAGGGATATCCTGGGGCCAACGTCCTGACTTTC. Translation gives CASTMRQGYPGANVLTF.

This clone was observed many times. The CDR3 loop is CASSSIDRDVAKNIQYF. CDR3 sequence (DNA): TGTGCCAGCAGCTCCATAGACAGGGACGTAGCCAAAAACATTCAGTACTTC. The rearrangement links TRBV4-2 to TRBJ2-4; 7 bases map to TRBD1. CDR1 is LGHNA, CDR2 YNFKEQ, per germline. The V and J ends lost 5 bases and 0 bases, in that order; junction bases with no gene match: 10. The CDR3 extends over 17 amino acids.

The sample holds a few counts of this clone. The V and J genes are TRBV9 and TRBJ2-7; weak D call: TRBD2 (5 bases). CDR3 length equals 14 residues. The V end lost 0 bases, the J end lost 0 bases, and 7 bases lay between the germline ends. Germline CDR1 is SGDLS and CDR2 is YYNGEE. CDR3 nucleotide sequence: TGTGCCAGCAGCGTAGATGGGAGCTCCTACGAGCAGTACTTC. Translation gives CASSVDGSSYEQYF.

This chain joins TRBV2 and TRBJ2-1; TRBD2 matches at 11 bases. The germline gives CDR1 SNHLY, CDR2 FYNNEI. This CDR3 spans 15 amino acids. Germline trimming cut 6 bases from V and 6 bases from J; bases unmatched to any gene: 7. This CDR3 is CASSKTSGAGNEQFF. The CDR3 DNA follows: TGTGCCAGCAGCAAGACTAGCGGGGCTGGCAATGAGCAGTTCTTC.

This clone was detected a few times. The rearrangement uses TRBV5-8 and TRBJ2-5; D perhaps matches TRBD1 (5 bases). The CDR3 has 12 residues. Trimming stripped 4 bases from V and 4 bases from J, with 8 bases between. The germline V gene encodes CDR1 SGHTS and CDR2 YDEGEE. The CDR3 protein is CASSQGGETQYF. CDR3 in DNA: TGTGCCAGCAGCCAGGGTGGAGAGACCCAGTACTTC.

This chain uses TRBV6-6 with TRBJ1-4; unclear D gene. This CDR3 comprises 14 residues. The V and J ends lost 3 bases and 7 bases respectively, with 12 bases between them. Germline V gene data show CDR1 as MNHNY and CDR2 as SVGAGI (reference sequence). The CDR3 is CASSYGGLAEKLFF. The CDR3 nucleotides read TGTGCCAGCAGTTATGGAGGGTTGGCTGAAAAACTGTTTTTT.

DNA of the CDR3: TGTGCCAGCAGCTTAGGTGCTAGCGGTAACACCGGGGAGCTGTTTTTT. Amino acids: CASSLGASGNTGELFF. The chain employs TRBV7-2 and TRBJ2-2; 7 bases align to TRBD2. With V trimmed by 1 base and J by 2 bases, 4 bases remained unmatched. The CDR3 covers 16 residues. Germline-derived CDR1 and CDR2 are SGHTA and FQGNSA.

There are many counts of this clone. This chain joins TRBV6-6 and TRBJ2-1, with D possibly being TRBD2 (6 bases). Germline-derived CDR1 and CDR2 are MNHNY and SVGAGI (reference sequence). The CDR3 runs 14 residues. V was cut by 5 bases and J by 7 bases, with 15 bases left in between. The CDR3 nucleotides are TGTGCCAGCAGTCCCCCGGGACTTCCGAATGAGCAGTTCTTC. It specifies CASSPPGLPNEQFF.

The gene calls are TRBV19 and TRBJ1-2; D call uncertain. The CDR3 contains 18 residues. Per the germline V gene, CDR1 is LNHDA and CDR2 is SQIVND (reference sequence). V was cut by 5 bases and J by 7 bases, with 29 bases left in between. In nucleotides, the CDR3 is TGTGCCAGTAGTCCCCCCATCAATTTATACAGCAGCCAAGGTGGCTACACCTTC. It yields the protein CASSPPINLYSSQGGYTF.

This chain uses TRBV7-2 with TRBJ1-2; 11 nucleotides line up with TRBD1. The V gene end was trimmed by 1 base and the J gene end by 1 base; junction bases not matched to a gene: 2. CDR3 length: 16 amino acids. Germline CDR1 reads SGHTA; CDR2 reads FQGNSA. CDR3 in DNA: TGTGCCAGCAGCTTAGTGGGGACAGGGGGTAACTATGGCTACACCTTC. Translated, it gives CASSLVGTGGNYGYTF. Complete variable domain (other parts from reference TRBV7-2 and TRBJ1-2): GAGVSQSPSNKVTEKGKDVELRCDPISGHTALYWYRQSLGQGLEFLIYFQGNSAPDKSGLPSDRFSAERTGGSVSTLTIQRTQQEDSAVYLCASSLVGTGGNYGYTFGSGTRLTVV.

The V gene is TRBV5-1, the J gene TRBJ1-5; TRBD1 aligns across 7 bases. CDR1 is SGHRS, CDR2 YFSETQ, per germline. V dropped 0 bases and J dropped 4; count of bases not matched to a gene: 4. This CDR3 region has 15 residues. CDR3 protein: CASSLGQGGNQPQHF. In nucleotides, the CDR3 is TGCGCCAGCAGCTTGGGACAGGGTGGAAATCAGCCCCAGCATTTT.